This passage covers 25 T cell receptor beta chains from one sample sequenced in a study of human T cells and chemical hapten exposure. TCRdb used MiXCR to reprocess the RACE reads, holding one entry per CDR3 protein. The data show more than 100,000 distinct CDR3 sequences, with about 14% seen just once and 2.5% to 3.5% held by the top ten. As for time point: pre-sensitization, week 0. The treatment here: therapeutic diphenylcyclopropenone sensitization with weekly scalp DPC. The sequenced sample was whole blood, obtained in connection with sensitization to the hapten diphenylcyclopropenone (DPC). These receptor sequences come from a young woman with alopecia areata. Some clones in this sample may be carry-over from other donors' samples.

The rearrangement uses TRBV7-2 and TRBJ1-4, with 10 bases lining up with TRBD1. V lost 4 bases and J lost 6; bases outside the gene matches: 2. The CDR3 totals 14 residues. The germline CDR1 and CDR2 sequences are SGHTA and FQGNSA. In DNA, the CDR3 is TGTGCCAGCAGCTCGGACAGGGGGGATGAAAAACTGTTTTTT. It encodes CASSSDRGDEKLFF.

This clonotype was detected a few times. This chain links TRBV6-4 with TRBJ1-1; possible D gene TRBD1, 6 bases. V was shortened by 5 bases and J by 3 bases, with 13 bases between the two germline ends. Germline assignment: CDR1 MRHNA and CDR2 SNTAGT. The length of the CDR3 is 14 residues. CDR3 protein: CASSPRKGDTEAFF. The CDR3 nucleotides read TGTGCCAGCAGTCCCAGGAAGGGGGACACTGAAGCTTTCTTT.

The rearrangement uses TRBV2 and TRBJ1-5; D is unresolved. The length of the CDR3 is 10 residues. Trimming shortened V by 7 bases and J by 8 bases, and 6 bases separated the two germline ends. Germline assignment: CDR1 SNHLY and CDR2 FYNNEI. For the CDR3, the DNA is TGTGCCAGCACCCAGGAGCCCCAGCATTTT. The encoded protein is CASTQEPQHF.

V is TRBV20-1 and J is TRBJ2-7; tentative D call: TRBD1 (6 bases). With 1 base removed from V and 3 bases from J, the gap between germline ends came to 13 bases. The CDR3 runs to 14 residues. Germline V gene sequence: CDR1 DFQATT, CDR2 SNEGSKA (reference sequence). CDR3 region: CSARVSGQLYEQYF. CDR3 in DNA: TGCAGTGCTAGAGTTTCGGGACAACTCTACGAGCAGTACTTC.

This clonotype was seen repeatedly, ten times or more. This chain's CDR3 is CASSLEGLAGGPKFF. In DNA form, the CDR3 reads TGTGCCAGCAGTTTAGAGGGACTAGCGGGGGGGCCCAAGTTCTTC. The chain employs TRBV12-3 or TRBV12-4 and TRBJ2-1; TRBD2 matches at 16 bases. This CDR3 spans 15 amino acids. Losses at the gene ends were 1 base for V and 14 bases for J; bases not matched to a gene: 5.

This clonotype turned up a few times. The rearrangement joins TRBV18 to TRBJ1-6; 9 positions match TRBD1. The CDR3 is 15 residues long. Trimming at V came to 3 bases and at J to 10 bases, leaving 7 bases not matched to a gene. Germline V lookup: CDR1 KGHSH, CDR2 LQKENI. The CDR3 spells CASSPTDRGGSPLHF. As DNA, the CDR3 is TGTGCCAGCTCACCGACGGACAGGGGAGGGTCACCCCTCCACTTT.

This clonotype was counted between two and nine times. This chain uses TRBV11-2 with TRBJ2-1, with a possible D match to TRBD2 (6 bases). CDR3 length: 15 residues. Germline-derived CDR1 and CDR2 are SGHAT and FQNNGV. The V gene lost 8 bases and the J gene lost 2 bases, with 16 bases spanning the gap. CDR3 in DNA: TGTGCCAGCGCCGAAGGGACTTCAACCTACAATGAGCAGTTCTTC. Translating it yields CASAEGTSTYNEQFF. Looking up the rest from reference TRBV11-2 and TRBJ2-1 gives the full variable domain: EAGVAQSPRYKIIEKRQSVAFWCNPISGHATLYWYQQILGQGPKLLIQFQNNGVVDDSQLPKDRFSAERLKGVDSTLKIQPAKLEDSAVYLCASAEGTSTYNEQFFGPGTRLTVL.

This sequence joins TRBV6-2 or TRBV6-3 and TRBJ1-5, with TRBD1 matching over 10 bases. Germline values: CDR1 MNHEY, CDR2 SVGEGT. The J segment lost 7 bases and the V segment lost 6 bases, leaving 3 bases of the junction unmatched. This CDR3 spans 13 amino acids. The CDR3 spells CASRWTGGQPQHF. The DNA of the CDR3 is TGTGCCAGCAGGTGGACAGGGGGGCAGCCCCAGCATTTT.

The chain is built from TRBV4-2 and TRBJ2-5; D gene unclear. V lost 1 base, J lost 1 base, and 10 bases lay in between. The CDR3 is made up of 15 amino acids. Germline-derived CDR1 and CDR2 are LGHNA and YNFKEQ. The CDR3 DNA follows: TGTGCCAGCAGCCAAGTGGAACAGACCCAAGAGACCCAGTACTTC. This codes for CASSQVEQTQETQYF.

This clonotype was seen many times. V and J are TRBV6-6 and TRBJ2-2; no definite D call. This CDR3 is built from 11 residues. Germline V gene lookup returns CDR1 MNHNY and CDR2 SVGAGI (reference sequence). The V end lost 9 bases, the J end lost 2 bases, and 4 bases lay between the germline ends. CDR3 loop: CASANTGELFF. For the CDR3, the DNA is TGTGCCAGTGCAAACACCGGGGAGCTGTTTTTT.

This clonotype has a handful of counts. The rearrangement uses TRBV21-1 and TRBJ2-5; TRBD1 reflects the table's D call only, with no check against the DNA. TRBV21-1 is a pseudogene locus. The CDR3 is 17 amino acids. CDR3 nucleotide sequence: TGTGCCAGCAGCAAAGTTCTAAACAGGGGCGGCCAAGAGACCCAGTACTTC. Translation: CASSKVLNRGGQETQYF.

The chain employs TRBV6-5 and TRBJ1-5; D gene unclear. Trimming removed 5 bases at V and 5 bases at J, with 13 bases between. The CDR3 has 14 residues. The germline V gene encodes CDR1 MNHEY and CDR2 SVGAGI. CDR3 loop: CASSRGRDDQPQHF. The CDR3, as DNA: TGTGCCAGCAGTCGGGGTCGGGATGATCAGCCCCAGCATTTT.

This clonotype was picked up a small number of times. CDR3 in DNA: TGTGCCAGCAGGTCCGGTACAGGGGGCCGGTATGGCTACACCTTC. It is translated as CASRSGTGGRYGYTF. The chain uses TRBV7-2 and TRBJ1-2; TRBD1 agrees at 9 bases. Germline V gene sequence: CDR1 SGHTA, CDR2 FQGNSA. There are 15 residues in the CDR3. The J segment lost 5 bases and the V segment lost 6 bases, leaving 10 bases of the junction unmatched.

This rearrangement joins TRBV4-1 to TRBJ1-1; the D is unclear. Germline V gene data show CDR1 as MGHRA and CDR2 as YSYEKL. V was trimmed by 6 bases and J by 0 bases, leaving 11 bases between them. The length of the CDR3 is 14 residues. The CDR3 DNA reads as TGCGCCAGCAGGAATCGGGCGATGAACACTGAAGCTTTCTTT. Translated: CASRNRAMNTEAFF.

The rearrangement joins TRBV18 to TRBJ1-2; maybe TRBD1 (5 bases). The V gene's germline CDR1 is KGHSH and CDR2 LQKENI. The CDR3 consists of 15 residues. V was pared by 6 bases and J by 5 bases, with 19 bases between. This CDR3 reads CASSRLDSLDYGYTF. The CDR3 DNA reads TGTGCCAGCTCGAGATTAGACAGCCTCGATTATGGCTACACCTTC.

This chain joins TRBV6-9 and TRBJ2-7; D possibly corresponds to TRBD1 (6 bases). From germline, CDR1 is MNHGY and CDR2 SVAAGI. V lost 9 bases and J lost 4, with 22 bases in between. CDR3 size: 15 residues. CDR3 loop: CARALAGVPRYEQYF. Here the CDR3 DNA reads TGTGCCAGAGCCCTAGCAGGGGTCCCCCGATACGAGCAGTACTTC.

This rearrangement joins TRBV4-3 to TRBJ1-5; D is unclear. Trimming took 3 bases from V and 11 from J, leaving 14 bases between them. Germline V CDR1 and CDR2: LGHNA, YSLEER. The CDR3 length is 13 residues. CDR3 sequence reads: CASSQALSDAQHF. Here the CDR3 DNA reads TGCGCCAGCAGCCAGGCCTTGTCTGATGCCCAGCATTTT.

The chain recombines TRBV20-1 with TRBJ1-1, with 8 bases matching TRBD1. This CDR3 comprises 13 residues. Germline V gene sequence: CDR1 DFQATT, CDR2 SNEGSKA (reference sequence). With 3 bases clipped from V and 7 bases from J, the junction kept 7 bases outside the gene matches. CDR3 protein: CSARDRARGEAFF. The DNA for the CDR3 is TGCAGTGCTAGGGACAGGGCGAGAGGTGAAGCTTTCTTT.

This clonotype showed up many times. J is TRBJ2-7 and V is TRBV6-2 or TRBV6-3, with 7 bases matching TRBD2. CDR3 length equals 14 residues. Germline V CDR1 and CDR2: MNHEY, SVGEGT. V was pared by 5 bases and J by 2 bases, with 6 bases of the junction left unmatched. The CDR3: CASSPRGVTYEQYF. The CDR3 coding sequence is TGTGCCAGCAGTCCACGGGGGGTAACCTACGAGCAGTACTTC.

As DNA, the CDR3 is TGTGCCACCAGCCCGGAGAAATTTTTCTATCAGCCCCAGCATTTT. Encoded protein: CATSPEKFFYQPQHF. The chain combines TRBV15 with TRBJ1-5; no definite D call. This CDR3 spans 15 amino acids. The V and J ends lost 5 bases and 5 bases respectively, with 16 bases between them. Germline-derived CDR1 and CDR2 are LNHNV and YYDKDF (reference sequence).

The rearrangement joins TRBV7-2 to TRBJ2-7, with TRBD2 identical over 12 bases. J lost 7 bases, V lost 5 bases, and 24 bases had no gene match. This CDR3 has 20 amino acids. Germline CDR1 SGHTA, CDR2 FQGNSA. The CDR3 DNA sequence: TGTGCCAGCAGCACAGGACAGGCCAAACTTAAACTAGCGGGGGGCCGGGAGCAGTACTTC. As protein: CASSTGQAKLKLAGGREQYF.

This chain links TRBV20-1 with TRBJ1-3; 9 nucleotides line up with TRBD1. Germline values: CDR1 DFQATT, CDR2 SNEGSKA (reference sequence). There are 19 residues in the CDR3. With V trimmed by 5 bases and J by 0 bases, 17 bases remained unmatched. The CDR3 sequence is CSASLRDRDPPISGNTIYF. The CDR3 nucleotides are TGCAGTGCTTCCTTGAGGGACAGGGATCCCCCTATCTCTGGAAACACCATATATTTT.

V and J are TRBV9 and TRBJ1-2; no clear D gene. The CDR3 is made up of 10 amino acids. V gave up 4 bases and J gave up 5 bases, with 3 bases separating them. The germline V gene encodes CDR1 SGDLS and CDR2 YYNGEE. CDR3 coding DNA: TGTGCCAGCAGCAAATATGGCTACACCTTC. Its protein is CASSKYGYTF.

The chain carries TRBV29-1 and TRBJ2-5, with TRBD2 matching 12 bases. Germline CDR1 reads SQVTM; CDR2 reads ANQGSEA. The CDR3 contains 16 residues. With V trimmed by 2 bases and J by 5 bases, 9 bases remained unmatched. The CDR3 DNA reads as TGCAGCGTTGAATTAGCTAGCGGGGGGGCCTTGGAGACCCAGTACTTC. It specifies CSVELASGGALETQYF.

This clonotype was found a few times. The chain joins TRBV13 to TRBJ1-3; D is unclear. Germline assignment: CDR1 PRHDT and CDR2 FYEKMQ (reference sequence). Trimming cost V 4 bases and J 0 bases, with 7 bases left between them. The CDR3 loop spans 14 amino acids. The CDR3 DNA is TGTGCCAGCAGCTCACAAGACTCTGGAAACACCATATATTTT. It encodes CASSSQDSGNTIYF.